The 18 T cell receptor beta chains below come from one sample, sequenced in a study of cytomegalovirus exposure and HLA in healthy donors. PCR used 60 Vbeta primers and 13 Jbeta primers. The repertoire was sequenced with immunoSEQ multiplex PCR; TCRdb's copy has only in-frame clones and lacks some. This sample yields about 200,000 clones, of which 65% to 80% are seen a single time; about 1.1% belongs to the top ten. The sequenced sample was PBMCs. The origin of the receptors is a middle-aged woman in good health and CMV-seronegative.

V gene TRBV18 combines with J gene TRBJ2-1; 10 bases line up with TRBD2. This CDR3 contains 17 residues. J gave up 2 bases and V 1 base, and 5 bases lay outside the gene matches. Germline V gene lookup returns CDR1 KGHSH and CDR2 LQKENI. CDR3 loop: CASSPREGLATYNEQFF. The CDR3 bases are TGTGCCAGCTCACCACGAGAGGGACTAGCGACCTACAATGAGCAGTTCTTC.

The J gene is TRBJ2-7, the V gene TRBV7-3; 10 bases map to TRBD1. The CDR3 is 15 residues long. Unmatched junction bases numbered 7, after V lost 5 bases and J lost 3 bases. Germline V gene lookup returns CDR1 SGHTA and CDR2 FQGTGA. In DNA form, the CDR3 reads TGTGCCAGCAGCGAAACCGGGACAGGGGACTACGAGCAGTACTTC. Its translation: CASSETGTGDYEQYF.

About this clone itself: One end of the junction varies from germline; a read error may be responsible. The chain has TRBV7-2 and TRBJ2-3, with TRBD1 as a possible D gene (6 bases). The germline V gene has CDR1 SGHTA and CDR2 FQGNSA. This CDR3 has 14 amino acids. The CDR3, as DNA: TGTGCCAGCAGCCTAGCCTCAGGGGTAGATACGCAGTATTTT. Amino acids: CASSLASGVDTQYF. The variable domain in full, with the rest retrieved from reference TRBV7-2 and TRBJ2-3, is GAGVSQSPSNKVTEKGKDVELRCDPISGHTALYWYRQSLGQGLEFLIYFQGNSAPDKSGLPSDRFSAERTGGSVSTLTIQRTQQEDSAVYLCASSLASGVDTQYFGPGTRLTVL.

V is TRBV4-3 and J is TRBJ1-4; the D is unclear. V was trimmed by 0 bases and J by 7 bases, leaving 15 bases between them. The germline gives CDR1 LGHNA, CDR2 YSLEER. The CDR3 length is 16 residues. Here the CDR3 DNA reads TGCGCCAGCAGCCAAGATACAAGGGAGAAGAGTGAAAAACTGTTTTTT. Its translation is CASSQDTREKSEKLFF.

This clone was observed a handful of times. The V and J genes are TRBV28 and TRBJ1-5; a weak D match, TRBD1 (6 bases). CDR1 is MDHEN and CDR2 is SYDVKM in the germline V gene. The CDR3 extends over 18 amino acids. Trimming shortened V by 1 base and J by 2 bases, and 18 bases separated the two germline ends. This CDR3 is CASSLYPGGTGGNQPQHF. For the CDR3, the DNA is TGTGCCAGCAGTTTATATCCGGGGGGCACCGGGGGCAATCAGCCCCAGCATTTT.

This chain uses TRBV11-3 with TRBJ2-5; D is perhaps TRBD1 (5 bases). Deletions cut 5 bases from V and 4 bases from J, with 11 bases between. The CDR3 spans 13 residues. Germline assignment: CDR1 SGHNT and CDR2 YENEEA. CDR3 loop: CASSPPQGETQYF. The CDR3 nucleotides are TGTGCCAGCAGCCCCCCCCAGGGAGAGACCCAGTACTTC.

This clone was counted only a few times. This sequence joins TRBV7-3 and TRBJ2-3; TRBD2 agrees at 8 bases. This CDR3 is 14 amino acids long. Germline V lookup: CDR1 SGHTA, CDR2 FQGTGA. V shed 4 bases and J 5 bases; nucleotides not matched to a gene: 5. The CDR3 sequence is CASSYSGMGDTQYF. CDR3 bases: TGTGCCAGCAGCTATAGCGGGATGGGAGATACGCAGTATTTT.

This clone was recorded only once. This rearrangement joins TRBV7-9 to TRBJ2-7; 7 positions agree with TRBD1. With V trimmed by 5 bases and J by 3 bases, 7 bases remained unmatched. The CDR3 is 14 amino acids. CDR1 is SEHNR, CDR2 FQNEAQ, per germline (reference sequence). CDR3 bases: TGTGCCAGCAGCAACGCCGACAGGGTCTACGAGCAGTACGTC. This codes for CASSNADRVYEQYV.

V and J are TRBV5-6 and TRBJ2-2; TRBD1 agrees at 7 bases. Germline CDR1 is SGHDT and CDR2 is YYEEEE. The V gene end was trimmed by 3 bases and the J gene end by 6 bases; junction bases not matched to a gene: 11. The CDR3 has 16 residues. The CDR3 here is CASSYVPGQSSGELFF. DNA of the CDR3: TGTGCCAGCAGCTACGTCCCGGGACAGTCGTCCGGGGAGCTGTTTTTT.

The chain has TRBV10-3 and TRBJ2-6; no clear D. V was shortened by 3 bases and J by 0 bases, with 18 bases between the two germline ends. The CDR3 runs to 19 residues. Germline values: CDR1 ENHRY, CDR2 SYGVKD. The CDR3 DNA reads as TGTGCCATCAGTGATTTCGAAACCGGTTCTTTCTCTGGGGCCAACGTCCTGACTTTC. It translates to CAISDFETGSFSGANVLTF.

For the CDR3, the DNA is TGTGCCAGTAGTATTTCAAGGGGTCAGCCCCAGCATTTT. It translates to CASSISRGQPQHF. This chain links TRBV19 with TRBJ1-5, with D perhaps TRBD1 (5 bases). The CDR3 extends over 13 amino acids. From germline, CDR1 is LNHDA and CDR2 SQIVND (reference sequence). V lost 3 bases to trimming and J lost 6 bases, with 9 bases between them.

This clone was seen only once. The rearrangement joins TRBV29-1 to TRBJ1-2; the D is unclear. The CDR3 runs to 14 residues. Germline CDR1 reads SQVTM; CDR2 reads ANQGSEA. V lost 4 bases, J lost 12 bases, and 24 bases lay in between. This chain's CDR3 is CSVVEAPFGGRNTF. CDR3 in DNA: TGCAGCGTTGTAGAAGCGCCTTTTGGCGGCCGAAACACCTTC.

V usage is TRBV7-2 and J usage is TRBJ2-5; TRBD1 matches at 8 bases. The CDR3 runs 15 residues. V lost 5 bases and J lost 5; bases outside the gene matches: 10. Germline V gives CDR1 SGHTA, CDR2 FQGNSA. The CDR3 sequence is CASSPLRGRRETQYF. For the CDR3, the DNA is TGTGCCAGCAGCCCCCTCAGGGGGCGCAGGGAGACCCAGTACTTC.

CDR3 protein: CASSFRYPGGSPTGITEAFF. The CDR3 nucleotides are TGTGCCAGCAGCTTTCGATATCCGGGGGGCTCTCCTACAGGAATCACTGAAGCTTTCTTT. The genes are TRBV13 and TRBJ1-1; possibly TRBD1 for D (6 bases). V lost 3 bases and J lost 4, with 30 bases in between. In germline, CDR1 is PRHDT, CDR2 FYEKMQ (reference sequence). CDR3 length equals 20 residues.

The chain couples TRBV14 to TRBJ2-6; D gene uncertain. CDR1 is SGHDN, CDR2 FVKESK, per germline. Trimming shortened V by 4 bases and J by 12 bases, and 10 bases separated the two germline ends. The CDR3 has 12 amino acids. CDR3: CASSPFSGVLTF. The CDR3 DNA is TGTGCCAGCAGCCCCTTTTCCGGCGTCCTGACTTTC.

The rearrangement uses TRBV6-5 and TRBJ1-2, with D possibly being TRBD1 (6 bases). The germline V gene encodes CDR1 MNHEY and CDR2 SVGAGI. CDR3 length equals 12 residues. Trimming pared 5 bases from V and 7 bases from J, leaving 11 bases between. CDR3 amino acids: CASSNDRTGYTF. The CDR3 DNA reads as TGTGCCAGCAGTAACGACAGGACTGGCTACACCTTC.

The chain employs TRBV5-1 and TRBJ2-3; 11 bases are shared with TRBD2. CDR1 is SGHRS, CDR2 YFSETQ, per germline. The CDR3 has 15 amino acids. The V and J ends lost 5 bases and 3 bases, in that order; junction bases with no gene match: 5. The CDR3 coding sequence is TGCGCCAGCAGTTCTAGACTAGCGGGAACAGATACGCAGTATTTT. Its protein product is CASSSRLAGTDTQYF.

This clone was recorded only once. The chain combines TRBV28 with TRBJ2-7; perhaps TRBD1 as D (5 bases). The germline V and J ends were trimmed by 5 bases and 3 bases, with 8 bases remaining between them. The germline CDR1 and CDR2 sequences are MDHEN and SYDVKM. The CDR3 length is 12 residues. The CDR3 sequence is CASSRGFYEQYV. CDR3 coding DNA: TGTGCCAGCAGTAGGGGATTCTACGAGCAGTACGTC.